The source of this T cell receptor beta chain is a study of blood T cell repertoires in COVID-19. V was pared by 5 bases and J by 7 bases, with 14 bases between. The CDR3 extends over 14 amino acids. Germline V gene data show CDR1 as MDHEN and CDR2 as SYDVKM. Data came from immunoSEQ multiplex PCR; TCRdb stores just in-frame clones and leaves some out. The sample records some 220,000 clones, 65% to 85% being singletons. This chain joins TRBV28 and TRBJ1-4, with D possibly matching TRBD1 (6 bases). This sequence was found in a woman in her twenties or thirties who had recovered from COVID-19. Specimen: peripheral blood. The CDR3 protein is CASSVGGWLEKLFF. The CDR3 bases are TGTGCCAGCAGTGTAGGGGGTTGGCTTGAAAAACTGTTTTTT.